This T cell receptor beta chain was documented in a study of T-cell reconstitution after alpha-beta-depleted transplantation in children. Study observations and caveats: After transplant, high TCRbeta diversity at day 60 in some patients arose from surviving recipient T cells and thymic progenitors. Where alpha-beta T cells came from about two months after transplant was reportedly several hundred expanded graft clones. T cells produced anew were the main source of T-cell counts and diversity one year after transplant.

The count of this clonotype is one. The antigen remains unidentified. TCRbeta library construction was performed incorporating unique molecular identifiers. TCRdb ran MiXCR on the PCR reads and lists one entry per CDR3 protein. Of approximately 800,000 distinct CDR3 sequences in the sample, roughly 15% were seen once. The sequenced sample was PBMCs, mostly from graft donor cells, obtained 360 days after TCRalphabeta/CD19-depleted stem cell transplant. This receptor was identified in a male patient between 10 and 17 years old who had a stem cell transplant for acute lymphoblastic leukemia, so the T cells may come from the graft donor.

CDR3 nucleotide sequence: TGTGCCAGCACCCGTAGAAGGGGGGAGGGAGAGCAGTTCTTC. Translation gives CASTRRRGEGEQFF. The chain is built from TRBV27 and TRBJ2-1; TRBD2 might be the D (7 bases). The germline V and J ends were trimmed by 7 bases and 10 bases, with 20 bases remaining between them. The germline CDR1 and CDR2 sequences are MNHEY and SMNVEV (reference sequence). The CDR3 spans 14 residues.